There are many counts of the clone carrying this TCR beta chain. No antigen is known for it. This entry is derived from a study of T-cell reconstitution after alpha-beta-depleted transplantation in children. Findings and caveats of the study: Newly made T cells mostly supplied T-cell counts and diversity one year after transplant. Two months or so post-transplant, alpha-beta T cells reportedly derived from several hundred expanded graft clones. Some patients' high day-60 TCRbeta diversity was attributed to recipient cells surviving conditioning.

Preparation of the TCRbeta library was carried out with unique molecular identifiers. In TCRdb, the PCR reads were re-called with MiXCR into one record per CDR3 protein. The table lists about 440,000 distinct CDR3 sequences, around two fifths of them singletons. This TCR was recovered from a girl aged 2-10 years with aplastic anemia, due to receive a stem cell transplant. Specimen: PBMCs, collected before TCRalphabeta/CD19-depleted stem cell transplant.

CDR3 sequence reads: CASSSRQQETQYF. CDR3 nucleotides: TGTGCCAGCAGCTCCCGACAGCAAGAGACCCAGTACTTC. V is TRBV7-2 and J is TRBJ2-5, with D maybe TRBD1 (5 bases). Deletions cut 4 bases from V and 2 bases from J, with 8 bases between. CDR1 and CDR2 from the germline V gene are SGHTA and FQGNSA. This CDR3 region has 13 residues.